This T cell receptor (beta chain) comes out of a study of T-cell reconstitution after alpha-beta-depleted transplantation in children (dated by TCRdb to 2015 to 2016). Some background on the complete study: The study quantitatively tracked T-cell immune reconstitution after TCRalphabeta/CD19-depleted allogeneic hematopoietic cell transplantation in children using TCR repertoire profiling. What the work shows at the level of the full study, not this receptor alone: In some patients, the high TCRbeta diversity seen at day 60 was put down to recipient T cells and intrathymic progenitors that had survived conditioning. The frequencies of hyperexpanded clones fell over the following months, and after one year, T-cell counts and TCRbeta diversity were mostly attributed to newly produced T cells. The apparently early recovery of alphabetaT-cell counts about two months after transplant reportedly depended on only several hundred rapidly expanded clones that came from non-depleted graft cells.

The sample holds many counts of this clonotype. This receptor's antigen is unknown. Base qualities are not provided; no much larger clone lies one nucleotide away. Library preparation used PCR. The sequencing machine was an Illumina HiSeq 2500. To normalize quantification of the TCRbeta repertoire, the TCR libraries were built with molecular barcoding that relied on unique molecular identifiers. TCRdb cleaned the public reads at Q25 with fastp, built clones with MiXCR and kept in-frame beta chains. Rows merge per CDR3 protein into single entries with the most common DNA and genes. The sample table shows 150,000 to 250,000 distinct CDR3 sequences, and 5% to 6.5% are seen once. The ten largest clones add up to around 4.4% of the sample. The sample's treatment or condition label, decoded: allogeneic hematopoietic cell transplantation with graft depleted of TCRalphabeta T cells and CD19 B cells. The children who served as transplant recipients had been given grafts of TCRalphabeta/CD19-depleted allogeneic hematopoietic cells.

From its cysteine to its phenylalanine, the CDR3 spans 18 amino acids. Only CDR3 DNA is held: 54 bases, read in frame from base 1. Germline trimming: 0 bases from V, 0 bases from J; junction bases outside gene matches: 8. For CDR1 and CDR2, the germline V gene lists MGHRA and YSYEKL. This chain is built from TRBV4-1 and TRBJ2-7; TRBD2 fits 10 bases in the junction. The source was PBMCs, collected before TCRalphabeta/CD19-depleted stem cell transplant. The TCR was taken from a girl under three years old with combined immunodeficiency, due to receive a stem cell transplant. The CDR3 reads CASSQDRALAGSSYEQYF. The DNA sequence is TGCGCCAGCAGCCAAGATCGTGCACTAGCGGGGAGCTCCTACGAGCAGTACTTC.